The 23 T cell receptor beta chains below come from one sample, sequenced in a study of blood T cell repertoires in COVID-19. Here immunoSEQ multiplex PCR was the method, and the copy in TCRdb shows in-frame clones only, minus some. This repertoire shows around 300,000 clones, around 90% found once; its top ten account for about 1.8%. The source material was PBMCs or T cells enriched from blood (not recorded which). These receptors came from a woman aged 40 to 49 who had recovered from COVID-19.

The chain employs TRBV7-3 and TRBJ1-2; 9 bases match TRBD1. The germline V gene encodes CDR1 SGHTA and CDR2 FQGTGA. The CDR3 extends over 15 amino acids. V gave up 0 bases and J gave up 9 bases; unmatched junction bases: 8. In DNA, the CDR3 is TGTGCCAGCAGCTTAACGAGTGGGGACAGGGCTAGCTACACCTTC. Translated: CASSLTSGDRASYTF.

The chain has TRBV11-1 and TRBJ2-7; TRBD2 matches at 7 bases. This CDR3 is 12 amino acids long. The V gene's germline CDR1 is SGHAT and CDR2 FQDESV (reference sequence). V lost 6 bases to trimming and J lost 2 bases; unmatched junction nucleotides: 1. This CDR3 reads CASRGGTYEQYF. DNA for the CDR3: TGTGCCAGCAGGGGAGGGACCTACGAGCAGTACTTC.

The V and J genes are TRBV18 and TRBJ1-1, with D maybe TRBD1 (5 bases). The germline V gene has CDR1 KGHSH and CDR2 LQKENI. This CDR3 comprises 14 residues. The V end was cut by 5 bases, the J end by 4 bases, with 14 bases between. This CDR3 reads CASSETVRATEAFF. Written as DNA, the CDR3 is TGTGCCAGCTCAGAGACAGTTAGGGCCACTGAAGCTTTCTTT.

V and J are TRBV5-1 and TRBJ2-1, with 7 nucleotides matching TRBD2. J was trimmed by 3 bases and V by 3 bases; bases with no gene match: 9. The CDR3 consists of 16 residues. The germline gives CDR1 SGHRS, CDR2 YFSETQ. The CDR3 is CASSYTTSSVYNEQFF. Written as DNA, the CDR3 is TGCGCCAGCAGCTACACGACTAGCTCGGTCTACAATGAGCAGTTCTTC.

This clone was found a few times. The chain carries TRBV3-1 (or the pseudogene TRBV3-2) and TRBJ1-2; 7 nucleotides agree with TRBD1. There are 13 residues in the CDR3. Trimming at V came to 4 bases and at J to 12 bases, leaving 11 bases not matched to a gene. Per the germline V gene, CDR1 is LGHDT and CDR2 is YNNKEL (reference sequence). The CDR3 nucleotides are TGTGCCAGCAGCCTAGAGGGACGGCAGGGGGACACCTTC. The encoded protein is CASSLEGRQGDTF.

In the case of this clone: Other nucleotide sequences in the sample specify the same CDR3. V usage is TRBV14 and J usage is TRBJ1-2; maybe TRBD1 (6 bases). The CDR3 loop spans 13 amino acids. Between the trimmed V and J ends, which lost 3 bases and 2 bases, there was a span of 7 bases. Germline V lookup: CDR1 SGHDN, CDR2 FVKESK. The CDR3 reads CASSQGANYGYTF. For the CDR3, the DNA is TGTGCCAGCAGCCAGGGGGCGAACTATGGCTACACCTTC.

The V and J genes are TRBV27 and TRBJ2-3; 14 positions match TRBD2. Germline assignment: CDR1 MNHEY and CDR2 SMNVEV (reference sequence). The CDR3 length is 19 residues. Trimming at V came to 3 bases and at J to 3 bases, leaving 11 bases not matched to a gene. CDR3 sequence (DNA): TGTGCCAGCAGTTTCCAAAAAGGGACTAGCGGGAGTCGGACAGATACGCAGTATTTT. It is translated as CASSFQKGTSGSRTDTQYF.

This clone was observed a single time. This chain uses TRBV18 with TRBJ2-1, with D unclear. The V end was cut by 2 bases, the J end by 3 bases, with 14 bases between. Germline V lookup: CDR1 KGHSH, CDR2 LQKENI. This CDR3 region has 16 residues. CDR3 DNA: TGTGCCAGCTCACCAACACGCCAATCCAACTACAATGAGCAGTTCTTC. Residues: CASSPTRQSNYNEQFF.

DNA for the CDR3: TGTGCCAGTAGTATCGGCCAGGCCCGGGGAAACACCATATATTTT. Its translation is CASSIGQARGNTIYF. The chain links TRBV19 to TRBJ1-3; D remains ambiguous. There are 15 residues in the CDR3. V lost 3 bases, J lost 4 bases, and 13 bases lay in between. CDR1 is LNHDA, CDR2 SQIVND, per germline (reference sequence).

This clone has only one observation. The chain is built from TRBV15 and TRBJ2-7; 10 bases match TRBD1. CDR3 length: 15 amino acids. V shed 1 base, J shed 2 bases, and the junction held 2 bases outside the gene matches. Germline lookup yields CDR1 LNHNV and CDR2 YYDKDF (reference sequence). CDR3 region: CATSRGQGATYEQYF. As DNA, the CDR3 is TGTGCCACCAGCAGAGGACAGGGGGCGACCTACGAGCAGTACTTC.

DNA for the CDR3: TGTGCCAGCAGCGTAAACGGTGGGAGAGCCAAAAACATTCAGTACTTC. Its translation is CASSVNGGRAKNIQYF. The chain carries TRBV9 and TRBJ2-4, with D perhaps TRBD2 (5 bases). The germline V gene has CDR1 SGDLS and CDR2 YYNGEE. The V and J ends lost 1 base and 0 bases respectively, with 11 bases between them. CDR3 length equals 16 residues.

The rearrangement joins TRBV5-1 to TRBJ1-6; no firm D call. Trimming removed 0 bases from V and 10 bases from J, with 14 bases in between. This CDR3 has 15 amino acids. CDR1 is SGHRS, CDR2 YFSETQ, per germline. This CDR3 is CASSLEAGLGSPLHF. CDR3 DNA: TGCGCCAGCAGCTTGGAGGCGGGCCTGGGGTCACCCCTCCACTTT.

This chain uses TRBV19 with TRBJ1-2, with D perhaps TRBD1 (6 bases). Germline V gene sequence: CDR1 LNHDA, CDR2 SQIVND (reference sequence). This CDR3 has 15 amino acids. Trimming removed 3 bases at V and 3 bases at J, with 14 bases between. The CDR3 bases are TGTGCCAGTAGTATCCGCTTCAGGGGCGACTATGGCTACACCTTC. This gives the protein CASSIRFRGDYGYTF.

V and J are TRBV5-1 and TRBJ2-7, with 11 positions matching TRBD1. With 1 base clipped from V and 3 bases from J, the junction kept 9 bases outside the gene matches. CDR3 size: 17 residues. Per germline, CDR1 SGHRS and CDR2 YFSETQ. The CDR3 spells CASSLTLPGQGGYEQYF. For the CDR3, the DNA is TGCGCCAGCAGCTTGACCCTACCGGGACAGGGGGGCTACGAGCAGTACTTC.

The gene calls are TRBV5-8 and TRBJ1-1, with TRBD1 as a possible D gene (5 bases). Trimming removed 0 bases from V and 5 bases from J, with 20 bases in between. The CDR3 loop spans 17 amino acids. Germline V gene data show CDR1 as SGHTS and CDR2 as YDEGEE. The CDR3 region is CASSLAIAQGIVTEAFF. CDR3 DNA: TGTGCCAGCAGCTTGGCCATCGCGCAGGGCATCGTGACTGAAGCTTTCTTT.

The chain has TRBV5-1 and TRBJ2-5, with TRBD2 identical over 10 bases. The CDR3 sequence is 15 residues long. CDR1 is SGHRS, CDR2 YFSETQ, per germline. V dropped 0 bases and J dropped 3; count of bases not matched to a gene: 2. The CDR3 region is CASSLVLAGEETQYF. The CDR3, as DNA: TGCGCCAGCAGCTTGGTGCTAGCGGGAGAAGAGACCCAGTACTTC.

This clone came up a few times. The genes are TRBV9 and TRBJ1-5; D unclear. V shed 3 bases and J shed 2 bases, with 12 bases lying between them. The germline CDR1 and CDR2 sequences are SGDLS and YYNGEE. The CDR3 has 15 residues. This CDR3 is CASSAGLGGNQPQHF. CDR3 nucleotides: TGTGCCAGCAGCGCCGGACTGGGCGGCAATCAGCCCCAGCATTTT.

This chain joins TRBV3-1 (or the pseudogene TRBV3-2) and TRBJ2-4, with D possibly being TRBD1 (5 bases). This CDR3 region has 16 residues. Trimming left V 4 bases short and J 0 bases short, with 13 bases between. Germline values: CDR1 LGHDT, CDR2 YNNKEL (reference sequence). The CDR3 is CASSPLGALAKNIQYF. DNA for the CDR3: TGTGCCAGCAGCCCCCTAGGGGCTCTAGCCAAAAACATTCAGTACTTC.

The chain joins TRBV12-3 or TRBV12-4 to TRBJ2-3; 8 bases map to TRBD1. The CDR3 runs 12 residues. The V and J ends lost 6 bases and 11 bases, in that order; junction bases with no gene match: 7. The CDR3 is CASSYGQGLQYF. The CDR3 DNA reads TGTGCCAGCAGCTACGGACAGGGATTGCAGTATTTT.

J is TRBJ2-3 and V is TRBV14, with TRBD2 identical over 9 bases. V trimming: 4 bases; J trimming: 3 bases; junction bases outside the gene matches: 2. This CDR3 has 14 residues. The germline CDR1 and CDR2 sequences are SGHDN and FVKESK. CDR3 in amino acids: CASSPAGGTDTQYF. DNA for the CDR3: TGTGCCAGCAGCCCAGCGGGGGGTACAGATACGCAGTATTTT.

The chain is built from TRBV18 and TRBJ1-3; no clear D gene. Trimming removed 1 base at V and 4 bases at J, with 14 bases between. Germline V lookup: CDR1 KGHSH, CDR2 LQKENI. This CDR3 comprises 16 residues. The CDR3 nucleotides are TGTGCCAGCTCACCACTGGTGGGAGGAGACGGAAACACCATATATTTT. Amino acids: CASSPLVGGDGNTIYF.

The genes are TRBV4-1 and TRBJ1-1; the D gene is possibly TRBD1 (6 bases). The V and J ends lost 4 bases and 4 bases respectively, with 16 bases between them. CDR1 is MGHRA, CDR2 YSYEKL, per germline. CDR3 length: 15 residues. In nucleotides, the CDR3 is TGCGCCAGCAGCCTCGACGGACAGTCGAGCACTGAAGCTTTCTTT. Translating gives CASSLDGQSSTEAFF.

The chain uses TRBV5-4 and TRBJ2-3, with D perhaps TRBD1 (5 bases). The CDR3 has 15 residues. V dropped 3 bases and J dropped 0 bases, with 11 bases sitting between them. Looked up from germline, CDR1 is SGHNT and CDR2 is YYREEE (reference sequence). CDR3 sequence (DNA): TGTGCCAGCAGCTATATTTCAGGGAGCACAGATACGCAGTATTTT. Encoded protein: CASSYISGSTDTQYF.